The text below deals with one T cell receptor (beta chain). The repertoire was sequenced with immunoSEQ multiplex PCR; TCRdb's copy has only in-frame clones and lacks some. The sample gives roughly 88,000 clones, around 91% of which show up once; approximately 15% is in the top ten. The data were obtained in a study of control samples from healthy donors and cancer patients. The length of the CDR3 is 14 residues. V lost 5 bases and J lost 5; bases outside the gene matches: 6. Germline-derived CDR1 and CDR2 are SEHNR and FQNEAQ (reference sequence). The J gene is TRBJ1-2, the V gene TRBV7-9, with 9 positions matching TRBD1. Sequences were obtained from blood. The TCR comes from a man aged 50-59 years in good health. CDR3 in DNA: TGTGCCAGCAGCCCTGGACAGGGGAGGTATGGCTACACCTTC. Translated: CASSPGQGRYGYTF.